This TCR beta chain was recovered during a study of response to subunit inactivated influenza vaccine. TCRdb reanalysed the RT-PCR reads using MiXCR and keeps one entry per CDR3 protein. The repertoire consists of more than 700,000 distinct CDR3 sequences, with about 20% occurring once and the leading ten covering roughly 10%. This clonotype was observed a few times. Its target is unknown. CDR3 length: 17 residues. With 1 base clipped from V and 8 bases from J, the junction kept 9 bases outside the gene matches. The germline V gene encodes CDR1 SGHDN and CDR2 FVKESK. Broader study findings: There was a suggestion from the authors that each seasonal influenza vaccination recruits few new T cells.

The input for sequencing was PBMCs from blood, taken about 5 days after vaccination. This sequence originates from a middle-aged man who received an inactivated influenza vaccine. This chain joins TRBV14 and TRBJ2-1; TRBD2 matches at 12 bases. The CDR3 region is CASSQVETSGRIYEQFF. In nucleotides, the CDR3 is TGTGCCAGCAGCCAAGTGGAGACTAGCGGGAGAATTTATGAGCAGTTCTTC.